Listed here is a single T cell receptor beta chain. The antigen remains undetermined. This specimen comes from a study of T-cell memory formation after mild COVID-19. Study findings and constraints: Cross-reactive memory apparently joined, as some responding clones appeared in pre-infection memory. Clones from the second wave (peaking day 37) had unconfirmed SARS-CoV-2 specificity.

CDR3 length: 15 amino acids. V shed 4 bases, J shed 5 bases, and the junction held 4 bases outside the gene matches. In germline, CDR1 is LGHDT, CDR2 YNNKEL (reference sequence). Libraries for TCRalpha and TCRbeta carried sample barcodes and unique molecular identifiers via 5'RACE. TCRdb re-called the 5' RACE reads through MiXCR, storing one row per CDR3 protein. The data hold around 400,000 distinct CDR3 sequences, with roughly 26% observed a single time. The receptor's source is an adult woman who had mild COVID-19 (a few samples of this study predate the infection). Cell type and time point are not known. This chain joins TRBV3-1 and TRBJ2-2; 10 positions match TRBD1. The sequencing input was PBMCs or a T cell subset sorted from them (not recorded which). CDR3 in amino acids: CASSPRTGGTGELFF. The CDR3 DNA sequence: TGTGCCAGCAGCCCCCGGACAGGGGGGACCGGGGAGCTGTTTTTT. The variable domain in full, completed from reference TRBV3-1 and TRBJ2-2, reads DTAVSQTPKYLVTQMGNDKSIKCEQNLGHDTMYWYKQDSKKFLKIMFSYNNKELIINETVPNRFSPKSPDKAHLNLHINSLELGDSAVYFCASSPRTGGTGELFFGEGSRLTVL.